The 27 T cell receptor beta chains below were found in one sample sequenced in a study of blood T cell repertoires in COVID-19 (dated by TCRdb to the early 2020s). Library construction relied on the immunoSEQ multiplex PCR assay. Imported from immuneACCESS, the table was reduced by TCRdb to in-frame sequences with V and J called. These copies leave out some clones; in studies compared against another copy, an unresolved V gene accounts for under half, and the cause of the remainder is not known. This sample has roughly 160,000 clones in its table, and approximately 90% of those were observed once. Jointly, the top ten make up approximately 2.2% of the sample. Sequencing was carried out using peripheral blood. These receptors came from a man aged 18 to 30 with acute or convalescent COVID-19.

The rearrangement links TRBV14 to TRBJ2-3, with a tentative D call TRBD2 (5 bases). The germline V and J ends were trimmed by 4 bases and 8 bases, with 13 bases remaining between them. This CDR3 is 13 amino acids long. Germline CDR1 SGHDN, CDR2 FVKESK. The CDR3 DNA reads TGTGCCAGCAGCCCTTTCGATGGAGGTACGCAGTATTTT. This sequence encodes CASSPFDGGTQYF.

The chain carries TRBV4-1 and TRBJ2-3; the D is unclear. With 0 bases removed from V and 7 bases from J, the gap between germline ends came to 17 bases. This CDR3 has 16 residues. Per germline, CDR1 MGHRA and CDR2 YSYEKL. Here the CDR3 reads CASSQESMMAINTQYF. The CDR3, as DNA: TGCGCCAGCAGCCAAGAATCCATGATGGCCATCAATACGCAGTATTTT.

This chain uses TRBV10-2 with TRBJ1-6; TRBD1 is a possible D gene (5 bases). V was trimmed by 3 bases and J by 11 bases, leaving 14 bases between them. Germline V lookup: CDR1 WSHSY, CDR2 SAAADI. The CDR3 is made up of 14 amino acids. The CDR3 DNA reads TGCGCCAGCAGTGAATCGGGACTGAGGCCACCCCTCCACTTT. Amino acids: CASSESGLRPPLHF.

This chain links TRBV28 with TRBJ2-7; 8 bases map to TRBD1. Germline V lookup: CDR1 MDHEN, CDR2 SYDVKM. The CDR3 is 14 amino acids. Trimming at V came to 6 bases and at J to 0 bases, leaving 4 bases not matched to a gene. CDR3 coding DNA: TGTGCCAGCAGGGGACAGGTTAGCTCCTACGAGCAGTACTTC. This encodes CASRGQVSSYEQYF.

The gene calls are TRBV12-3 or TRBV12-4 and TRBJ1-2; D is possibly TRBD1 (6 bases). The CDR3 is 13 residues long. V dropped 6 bases and J dropped 7 bases, with 15 bases sitting between them. In DNA form, the CDR3 reads TGTGCCAGCAGGAGGACCCTAGGGGGTGGCTACACCTTC. This translates into CASRRTLGGGYTF.

This rearrangement joins TRBV29-1 to TRBJ1-2; D unresolved. The CDR3 totals 12 residues. Per the germline V gene, CDR1 is SQVTM and CDR2 is ANQGSEA. V was shortened by 6 bases and J by 6 bases, with 14 bases between the two germline ends. This CDR3 is CSVDYSGDGYTF. CDR3 nucleotides: TGCAGCGTGGATTACTCCGGGGATGGCTACACCTTC.

The chain carries TRBV7-2 and TRBJ1-1; 7 bases fit TRBD1. V lost 5 bases, J lost 2 bases, and 5 bases stayed unmatched. The germline V gene encodes CDR1 SGHTA and CDR2 FQGNSA. The CDR3 totals 14 residues. In nucleotides, the CDR3 is TGTGCCAGCAGCCCTAGGGGGCGTAACACTGAAGCTTTCTTT. Translating it yields CASSPRGRNTEAFF. The full variable domain, with the rest looked up from reference TRBV7-2 and TRBJ1-1, is GAGVSQSPSNKVTEKGKDVELRCDPISGHTALYWYRQSLGQGLEFLIYFQGNSAPDKSGLPSDRFSAERTGGSVSTLTIQRTQQEDSAVYLCASSPRGRNTEAFFGQGTRLTVV.

The CDR3 nucleotides read TGTGCCAGCTCACCACCGGGACAGTACAAAAACATTCAGTACTTC. Translation gives CASSPPGQYKNIQYF. The V and J genes are TRBV18 and TRBJ2-4; 7 positions agree with TRBD1. The length of the CDR3 is 15 residues. CDR1 and CDR2 from the germline V gene are KGHSH and LQKENI. Germline trimming cut 0 bases from V and 3 bases from J; bases unmatched to any gene: 2.

The chain combines TRBV5-1 with TRBJ2-3, with 7 bases that match TRBD2. Germline V gives CDR1 SGHRS, CDR2 YFSETQ. CDR3 length: 15 residues. The junction had 8 bases not matched to a gene; V was cut back by 4 bases and J by 3 bases. CDR3 in DNA: TGCGCCAGCAGCCCCGGCGGGAGTTCGACAGATACGCAGTATTTT. Amino acid sequence: CASSPGGSSTDTQYF.

This chain joins TRBV6-1 and TRBJ1-2; D gene ambiguous. The ends were cut back, 1 base at V and 4 bases at J, with 10 bases in the middle. Per germline, CDR1 MNHNS and CDR2 SASEGT. CDR3 size: 14 residues. The CDR3 sequence is CASSEVGGPYGYTF. CDR3 nucleotide sequence: TGTGCCAGCAGTGAAGTTGGAGGGCCCTATGGCTACACCTTC.

This clone has a single count. This rearrangement joins TRBV7-6 to TRBJ2-1; 7 bases agree with TRBD2. The CDR3 totals 15 residues. The junction had 10 bases not matched to a gene; V was cut back by 5 bases and J by 6 bases. Germline CDR1 is SGHVS and CDR2 is FNYEAQ. CDR3 loop: CASSPLGGGINEQFF. The DNA for the CDR3 is TGTGCCAGCAGCCCCCTCGGGGGAGGGATCAATGAGCAGTTCTTC.

Details on this clone: A junction end diverges from the germline sequence, so it may reflect a read error. The V gene is TRBV30, the J gene TRBJ1-6; 9 nucleotides align to TRBD1. From germline, CDR1 is GTSNPN and CDR2 SVGIG (reference sequence). The CDR3 contains 12 residues. The CDR3 loop is CAWTRDRAPLSF. The CDR3 DNA follows: TGTGCCTGGACCCGGGACAGGGCCCCGCTAAGCTTT.

The V call is TRBV7-9, the J call TRBJ1-3, with TRBD1 matching 7 bases. Germline V CDR1 and CDR2: SEHNR, FQNEAQ (reference sequence). V was pared by 5 bases and J by 0 bases, with 4 bases of the junction left unmatched. The CDR3 extends over 15 amino acids. CDR3 nucleotide sequence: TGTGCCAGCAGCGACAGGGTGGACTCTGGAAACACCATATATTTT. Its translation is CASSDRVDSGNTIYF.

This clone was seen just once. This sequence joins TRBV29-1 and TRBJ1-1; D not resolved. The CDR3 runs 14 residues. V lost 4 bases, J lost 3 bases, and 15 bases lay in between. Germline CDR1 SQVTM, CDR2 ANQGSEA. The CDR3 DNA reads TGCAGCGTTGCGCCAGGCCTGAGAGACACTGAAGCTTTCTTT. Protein: CSVAPGLRDTEAFF.

The chain uses TRBV7-9 and TRBJ2-7; D is perhaps TRBD2 (5 bases). The CDR3 totals 13 residues. Trimming removed 0 bases at V and 9 bases at J, with 12 bases between. Germline V CDR1 and CDR2: SEHNR, FQNEAQ (reference sequence). In nucleotides, the CDR3 is TGTGCCAGCAGCTTAGCGGGAGAAAAAGGGCAGTACTTC. Amino acid sequence: CASSLAGEKGQYF.

The chain combines TRBV29-1 with TRBJ1-1; the match to TRBD1 covers 8 bases. This CDR3 comprises 12 residues. The germline V gene encodes CDR1 SQVTM and CDR2 ANQGSEA. The J segment lost 6 bases and the V segment lost 5 bases, leaving 5 bases of the junction unmatched. The CDR3 DNA reads TGCAGCGTTCCCGGGACAGGCCCTGAAGCTTTCTTT. Translating it yields CSVPGTGPEAFF.

This clone occurred once. The CDR3 DNA follows: TGTGCCAGCAGCCGGCAGGGGCGATCTCCAAATGAGCAGTTCTTC. Translation: CASSRQGRSPNEQFF. This chain uses TRBV5-4 with TRBJ2-1; D might be TRBD1 (6 bases). CDR3 length: 15 amino acids. Germline V gene lookup returns CDR1 SGHNT and CDR2 YYREEE (reference sequence). Trimming shortened V by 4 bases and J by 7 bases, and 18 bases separated the two germline ends. Looking up the rest from reference TRBV5-4 and TRBJ2-1 gives the full variable domain: ETGVTQSPTHLIKTRGQQVTLRCSSQSGHNTVSWYQQALGQGPQFIFQYYREEENGRGNFPPRFSGLQFPNYSSELNVNALELDDSALYLCASSRQGRSPNEQFFGPGTRLTVL.

The chain is built from TRBV10-3 and TRBJ2-1; TRBD2 aligns across 15 bases. This CDR3 contains 16 residues. Germline assignment: CDR1 ENHRY and CDR2 SYGVKD. V shed 2 bases and J 13 bases; nucleotides not matched to a gene: 9. CDR3 coding DNA: TGTGCCATCAGTGAGATTGAGGGGACTAGCGGGGGGTCCCAGTTCTTC. Translating it yields CAISEIEGTSGGSQFF.

This chain joins TRBV3-1 (or the pseudogene TRBV3-2) and TRBJ1-6; 9 nucleotides match TRBD1. This CDR3 region has 15 residues. V gave up 3 bases and J gave up 7 bases; unmatched junction bases: 4. The germline CDR1 and CDR2 sequences are LGHDT and YNNKEL (reference sequence). The CDR3 DNA follows: TGTGCCAGCAGCCATTCGGGACAGGGAAATTCACCCCTCCACTTT. Its protein is CASSHSGQGNSPLHF.

The J gene is TRBJ1-4, the V gene TRBV3-1 (or the pseudogene TRBV3-2); 9 bases match TRBD1. The CDR3 runs 14 residues. The trim removed 6 bases at V and 7 bases at J, leaving 6 bases unmatched. The germline gives CDR1 LGHDT, CDR2 YNNKEL (reference sequence). The CDR3 DNA follows: TGTGCCAGCAGACAACAGGGGGCAAGTGAAAAACTGTTTTTT. As protein: CASRQQGASEKLFF.

The CDR3, as DNA: TGTGCCAGTAGTATGAGGACAGGGAGAGCTAACTATGGCTACACCTTC. Translation gives CASSMRTGRANYGYTF. This chain connects TRBV19 to TRBJ1-2, with 8 bases lining up with TRBD1. CDR1 and CDR2 from the germline V gene are LNHDA and SQIVND (reference sequence). V lost 3 bases, J lost 0 bases, and 6 bases stayed unmatched. The CDR3 consists of 16 residues.

The gene calls are TRBV6-2 or TRBV6-3 and TRBJ2-5; D not resolved. V shed 8 bases and J shed 5 bases, with 15 bases lying between them. The CDR3 totals 13 residues. Germline V gene sequence: CDR1 MNHEY, CDR2 SVGEGT. The CDR3 spells CASGLYQRETQYF. CDR3 bases: TGTGCCAGCGGCCTGTATCAGAGGGAGACCCAGTACTTC.

In this sample, this clone turned up once. The chain has TRBV19 and TRBJ1-1; 11 positions agree with TRBD1. The germline V gene has CDR1 LNHDA and CDR2 SQIVND (reference sequence). CDR3 length equals 15 residues. Unmatched junction bases numbered 4, after V lost 3 bases and J lost 4 bases. The chain's CDR3 is CASSIEDRGPTEAFF. The CDR3 DNA follows: TGTGCCAGTAGTATTGAGGACAGGGGGCCCACTGAAGCTTTCTTT.

The chain combines TRBV27 with TRBJ1-1; 11 bases align to TRBD1. The CDR3 loop spans 14 amino acids. Germline values: CDR1 MNHEY, CDR2 SMNVEV (reference sequence). Trimming took 7 bases from V and 6 from J; bases not matched to a gene: 7. The CDR3, as DNA: TGTGCCAGCAAGGTGGGACAGGGGGATTCTGAAGCTTTCTTT. Translation: CASKVGQGDSEAFF.

The V and J genes are TRBV2 and TRBJ1-2; D may be TRBD1 (5 bases). With 7 bases removed from V and 4 bases from J, the gap between germline ends came to 7 bases. Germline V gene data show CDR1 as SNHLY and CDR2 as FYNNEI. CDR3 length equals 11 residues. The CDR3 loop reads CASTTGYGYTF. DNA of the CDR3: TGTGCCAGCACAACAGGCTATGGCTACACCTTC.

This chain uses TRBV6-2 or TRBV6-3 with TRBJ2-2; 10 bases fit TRBD1. CDR3 length equals 16 residues. Germline lookup yields CDR1 MNHEY and CDR2 SVGEGT. Germline trimming cut 2 bases from V and 9 bases from J; bases unmatched to any gene: 9. CDR3 in DNA: TGTGCCAGCAGTTACGAGTACGCGGGACAGGGGCGGGAGCTGTTTTTT. The encoded protein is CASSYEYAGQGRELFF.

V is TRBV11-2 and J is TRBJ1-6; weak D call: TRBD1 (5 bases). The CDR3 runs 16 residues. The V and J ends lost 5 bases and 14 bases respectively, with 25 bases between them. The V gene's germline CDR1 is SGHAT and CDR2 FQNNGV. This CDR3 is CASSPGTDPGSGSLHF. Here the CDR3 DNA reads TGTGCCAGCAGCCCGGGGACCGATCCGGGGAGCGGGTCCCTCCACTTT.